This passage covers 27 T cell receptor beta chains from one sample sequenced in a study of T cells in Graves' hyperthyroidism and ophthalmopathy (dated by TCRdb to about 2019). Library method: multiplex PCR. Reads for this sample came from an Illumina HiSeq 2000. The TCR beta CDR3 regions were amplified from RNA transcripts. The TCR CDR3 was subjected to a first round of RT-PCR using the HTBI primer set and the Qiagen OneStep RT-PCR kit. The raw public reads went through TCRdb reprocessing: fastp at Q25, MiXCR clone calling, in-frame beta chains kept. A single entry per CDR3 protein holds the most common genes and DNA from its merged rows. Present in this sample are around 200,000 distinct CDR3 sequences, about 16% of which were seen just once. Roughly 44% of the sample goes to the ten largest clones. The sequenced material came from blood. Receptors originate from a man aged 40-55 years with Graves' hyperthyroidism.

This clonotype was seen at least ten times. The J gene is TRBJ1-3, the V gene TRBV6-1, with D perhaps TRBD1 (5 bases). Germline lookup yields CDR1 MNHNS and CDR2 SASEGT. Trimming removed 2 bases at V and 0 bases at J, with 8 bases between. The CDR3 spans 15 residues. CDR3 protein: CASSESGVSGNTIYF. The CDR3 DNA is TGTGCCAGCAGTGAATCGGGGGTCTCTGGAAACACCATATATTTT.

This chain joins TRBV4-3 and TRBJ2-7; 9 nucleotides match TRBD1. The CDR3 has 18 amino acids. J was trimmed by 3 bases and V by 0 bases; bases with no gene match: 12. CDR1 and CDR2 from the germline V gene are LGHNA and YSLEER. The CDR3 region has the DNA TGCGCCAGCAGCCAAGAAGGGTACAGGGGGCAAAAACTCTACGAGCAGTACTTC. It yields the protein CASSQEGYRGQKLYEQYF.

This clonotype was detected many times. The J gene is TRBJ2-3, the V gene TRBV10-3; TRBD1 matches at 7 bases. V shed 4 bases and J 6 bases; nucleotides not matched to a gene: 1. CDR3 length: 12 residues. The germline gives CDR1 ENHRY, CDR2 SYGVKD. CDR3 in amino acids: CAISGGQDTQYF. The CDR3 nucleotides read TGTGCCATCAGTGGGGGACAGGATACGCAGTATTTT.

In this sample, this clonotype turned up a few times. This chain joins TRBV5-6 and TRBJ1-2, with D hard to call. Trimming took 0 bases from V and 2 from J, leaving 11 bases between them. CDR3 length: 15 amino acids. Germline V gene data show CDR1 as SGHDT and CDR2 as YYEEEE. The CDR3 DNA reads as TGTGCCAGCAGCTTGGGGCCCCCGGGGAACTATGGCTACACCTTC. This codes for CASSLGPPGNYGYTF.

With respect to this clonotype: A read error may account for a junction end that differs from germline. V is TRBV7-6 and J is TRBJ1-5, with D maybe TRBD1 (5 bases). Germline V gene data show CDR1 as SGHVS and CDR2 as FNYEAQ. The CDR3 is 15 amino acids. The CDR3 nucleotides read TGTGCCAGCACTCCGCGCGCAGGGCTCAATAAGCCCCAGCATTTT. Encoded protein: CASTPRAGLNKPQHF.

This clonotype came up many times. DNA of the CDR3: TGTGCCAGCAGCGGACAGGATAGCTCCTACGAGCAGTACTTC. It codes for CASSGQDSSYEQYF. The chain employs TRBV27 and TRBJ2-7, with 7 bases lining up with TRBD1. Trimming cost V 6 bases and J 0 bases; bases outside gene matches: 5. There are 14 residues in the CDR3. In germline, CDR1 is MNHEY, CDR2 SMNVEV (reference sequence).

In regard to this clonotype: A read error is possible here, since a much larger clone lies one base away. J is TRBJ1-1 and V is TRBV2; 7 nucleotides agree with TRBD1. CDR3 size: 13 residues. Germline lookup yields CDR1 SNHLY and CDR2 FYNNEI. DNA of the CDR3: TGTGCCAGCGGGGGACAGAGGAACACTGTAGCTTTCTTT. Translation: CASGGQRNTVAFF.

This clonotype was recorded a few times. The rearrangement uses TRBV5-1 and TRBJ1-2, with D unresolved. The CDR3 extends over 14 amino acids. Germline loops: CDR1 SGHRS, CDR2 YFSETQ. The germline V and J ends were trimmed by 0 bases and 7 bases, with 13 bases remaining between them. CDR3 sequence reads: CASSLASAGSGYTF. As DNA, the CDR3 is TGCGCCAGCAGCTTGGCATCGGCGGGAAGTGGCTACACCTTC.

This clonotype showed up many times. The genes are TRBV13 and TRBJ1-1; D gene unclear. Per the germline V gene, CDR1 is PRHDT and CDR2 is FYEKMQ (reference sequence). This CDR3 spans 17 amino acids. Trimming stripped 4 bases from V and 0 bases from J, with 18 bases between. CDR3 amino acids: CASSSGPLLVLNTEAFF. CDR3 nucleotide sequence: TGTGCCAGCAGCTCAGGTCCCCTACTGGTCCTGAACACTGAAGCTTTCTTT.

The genes are TRBV5-1 and TRBJ1-1; 9 bases align to TRBD1. The CDR3 extends over 15 amino acids. The V gene's germline CDR1 is SGHRS and CDR2 YFSETQ. The junction had 12 bases not matched to a gene; V was cut back by 7 bases and J by 5 bases. CDR3 DNA: TGCGCCAGCCAACTACAGGGGGCCTCGGGTACTGAAGCTTTCTTT. Translating gives CASQLQGASGTEAFF.

This clonotype has a count of ten or more. As DNA, the CDR3 is TGCGCCAGCAGCATAATTCCTCTGACAGGGGGCGGGTACGAGCAGTACTTC. Protein sequence: CASSIIPLTGGGYEQYF. The rearrangement uses TRBV5-1 and TRBJ2-7; 10 bases map to TRBD1. This CDR3 comprises 17 residues. V shed 4 bases, J shed 4 bases, and the junction held 14 bases outside the gene matches. Germline V gene lookup returns CDR1 SGHRS and CDR2 YFSETQ. The variable domain in full, completed from reference TRBV5-1 and TRBJ2-7, reads KAGVTQTPRYLIKTRGQQVTLSCSPISGHRSVSWYQQTPGQGLQFLFEYFSETQRNKGNFPGRFSGRQFSNSRSEMNVSTLELGDSALYLCASSIIPLTGGGYEQYFGPGTRLTVT.

This clonotype was picked up many times. V and J are TRBV24-1 and TRBJ2-7, with TRBD1 matching 7 bases. Germline loops: CDR1 KGHDR, CDR2 SFDVKD. V dropped 6 bases and J dropped 3; count of bases not matched to a gene: 4. The length of the CDR3 is 13 residues. In DNA form, the CDR3 reads TGTGCCACCAGTCGGGACAGCGACTACGAGCAGTACTTC. Amino acids: CATSRDSDYEQYF.

The gene calls are TRBV12-3 or TRBV12-4 and TRBJ2-1; 8 nucleotides align to TRBD1. The J segment lost 2 bases and the V segment lost 7 bases, leaving 4 bases of the junction unmatched. This CDR3 has 14 amino acids. Written as DNA, the CDR3 is TGTGCCAGCACCTCGGACAGGGCCTACAATGAGCAGTTCTTC. Encoded protein: CASTSDRAYNEQFF.

This clonotype was picked up a small number of times. Given a much more abundant clone one base away, this may be a read error. This chain connects TRBV5-6 to TRBJ2-7; D remains unclear. The CDR3 is 15 residues long. Germline V gives CDR1 SGHDT, CDR2 YYEEEE. V gave up 4 bases and J gave up 2 bases, with 16 bases separating them. CDR3 coding DNA: TGTGCCAGCAGCGTGACTCCCACCCGAACCTACGAGCAGTACTTC. Translated: CASSVTPTRTYEQYF.

This clonotype was observed a few times. The rearrangement joins TRBV28 to TRBJ2-5; unclear D gene. Deletions cut 2 bases from V and 0 bases from J, with 10 bases between. The CDR3 spans 15 residues. Germline V gene lookup returns CDR1 MDHEN and CDR2 SYDVKM. This chain's CDR3 is CASSLGHKYQETQYF. CDR3 coding DNA: TGTGCCAGCAGTTTAGGGCACAAGTACCAAGAGACCCAGTACTTC.

This clonotype was seen only once. At one end, the junction sequence differs from germline, possibly due to a read error. J is TRBJ2-3 and V is TRBV2; no definite D call. Germline CDR1 reads SNHLY; CDR2 reads FYNNEI. The CDR3 contains 12 residues. CDR3: CASSLQSDTKYF. As DNA, the CDR3 is TGTGCCAGCAGTCTTCAGTCCGATACGAAGTATTTT.

With respect to this clonotype: A much larger clone lies one base from this, so it may be a read error. The rearrangement joins TRBV5-1 to TRBJ1-6; possible D gene TRBD1, 5 bases. The CDR3 loop spans 16 amino acids. Trimming removed 0 bases at V and 5 bases at J, with 12 bases between. Germline CDR1 and CDR2: SGHRS and YFSETQ. DNA for the CDR3: TGCGCCAGCAGCTTGGAACGGGACGGGGATAATTCACCCCTCCACTTT. The encoded protein is CASSLERDGDNSPLHF.

This clonotype turned up a few times. V usage is TRBV30 and J usage is TRBJ1-4; a weak D match, TRBD1 (6 bases). V lost 2 bases, J lost 7 bases, and 26 bases lay in between. This CDR3 is 18 amino acids long. The germline gives CDR1 GTSNPN, CDR2 SVGIG (reference sequence). The CDR3 DNA is TGTGCCTGGAGTCCCAAATCGGGCAGGGGCCCCGAAGGTGAAAAACTGTTTTTT. The encoded protein is CAWSPKSGRGPEGEKLFF.

In this sample, this clonotype turned up many times. This rearrangement joins TRBV5-1 to TRBJ2-5; tentatively, D is TRBD2 (6 bases). Trimming shortened V by 2 bases and J by 5 bases, and 10 bases separated the two germline ends. Germline-derived CDR1 and CDR2 are SGHRS and YFSETQ. The CDR3 length is 13 residues. CDR3 protein: CASSFESGETQYF. The CDR3 DNA follows: TGCGCCAGCAGCTTTGAGAGCGGGGAGACCCAGTACTTC.

The V gene is TRBV4-3, the J gene TRBJ2-5, with unresolved D. Germline CDR1 LGHNA, CDR2 YSLEER. The CDR3 consists of 15 residues. Trimming pared 6 bases from V and 4 bases from J, leaving 18 bases between. For the CDR3, the DNA is TGCGCCAGCAGGCAAAAAGCCCATGGGCCAGAGACCCAGTACTTC. As protein: CASRQKAHGPETQYF.

In its sample, this clonotype was seen many times. The chain carries TRBV7-2 and TRBJ1-2; no firm D call. Germline V gives CDR1 SGHTA, CDR2 FQGNSA. V shed 8 bases and J shed 7 bases, with 17 bases lying between them. The CDR3 extends over 13 amino acids. CDR3 sequence reads: CASYRGLSGGYTF. The CDR3 DNA reads TGTGCCAGCTATCGCGGACTGAGTGGTGGCTACACCTTC. The whole variable domain, filled in from reference TRBV7-2 and TRBJ1-2, reads GAGVSQSPSNKVTEKGKDVELRCDPISGHTALYWYRQSLGQGLEFLIYFQGNSAPDKSGLPSDRFSAERTGGSVSTLTIQRTQQEDSAVYLCASYRGLSGGYTFGSGTRLTVV.

This clonotype was observed once. An end of the junction does not agree with germline; a read error may underlie this. This rearrangement joins TRBV4-3 to TRBJ2-7; D might be TRBD2 (7 bases). Germline CDR1 is LGHNA and CDR2 is YSLEER. The CDR3 is 13 amino acids. The CDR3: CASCQGGAYEQYF. The CDR3 DNA sequence: TGCGCCAGCTGCCAAGGGGGGGCCTACGAGCAGTACTTC.

Many counts were recorded for this clonotype. The chain recombines TRBV20-1 with TRBJ1-5; D remains unclear. This CDR3 region has 13 residues. Trimming took off 6 bases at V and 3 bases at J, with 12 bases between the two ends. Germline values: CDR1 DFQATT, CDR2 SNEGSKA (reference sequence). CDR3 sequence: CSARGFVNQPQHF. CDR3 bases: TGCAGTGCCCGCGGGTTCGTCAATCAGCCCCAGCATTTT.

This clonotype was recorded at least ten times. V and J are TRBV3-1 and TRBJ2-5; D not resolved. Germline lookup yields CDR1 LGHDT and CDR2 YNNKEL (reference sequence). The length of the CDR3 is 14 residues. V was pared by 3 bases and J by 4 bases, with 12 bases between. CDR3 nucleotide sequence: TGTGCCAGCAGCCACACAAGGGATTCAGAGACCCAGTACTTC. This encodes CASSHTRDSETQYF.

This clonotype appeared many times. This chain connects TRBV7-9 to TRBJ1-1, with unresolved D. Germline CDR1 and CDR2: SEHNR and FQNEAQ (reference sequence). The length of the CDR3 is 14 residues. The germline V and J ends were trimmed by 1 base and 7 bases, with 13 bases remaining between them. CDR3 sequence: CASSLVAGTVEAFF. DNA for the CDR3: TGTGCCAGCAGCTTAGTTGCAGGAACTGTTGAAGCTTTCTTT.

This clonotype came up many times. The chain has TRBV2 and TRBJ1-2, with D maybe TRBD1 (6 bases). The V gene's germline CDR1 is SNHLY and CDR2 FYNNEI. The CDR3 spans 14 residues. Trimming removed 5 bases at V and 2 bases at J, with 12 bases between. CDR3 protein: CASSRTEQNYGYTF. In DNA form, the CDR3 reads TGTGCCAGCAGTAGGACAGAGCAAAACTATGGCTACACCTTC. Full variable domain (outside the CDR3, taken from reference TRBV2 and TRBJ1-2): EPEVTQTPSHQVTQMGQEVILRCVPISNHLYFYWYRQILGQKVEFLVSFYNNEISEKSEIFDDQFSVERPDGSNFTLKIRSTKLEDSAMYFCASSRTEQNYGYTFGSGTRLTVV.

This sequence joins TRBV14 and TRBJ1-6; D is perhaps TRBD1 (6 bases). The CDR3 spans 16 residues. Trimming left V 4 bases short and J 3 bases short, with 13 bases between. CDR1 is SGHDN and CDR2 is FVKESK in the germline V gene. In DNA form, the CDR3 reads TGTGCCAGCAGCCCACTAGGACAGCGCTATAATTCACCCCTCCACTTT. This encodes CASSPLGQRYNSPLHF.